The sequence of this TCR beta chain was determined in a study of cytomegalovirus exposure and HLA in healthy donors. General study findings and limits: Researchers counted over 150 TCR beta chains as cytomegalovirus-associated.

Turning to this clone: Its antigen is currently unknown.

An approximately 120-subject validation cohort, separate from the approximately 670-subject first cohort, supplied the donors. The protocol was immunoSEQ multiplex PCR, while the TCRdb copy is restricted to in-frame clones and leaves out a portion. Of about 140,000 clones in the sample, 80% to 90% were seen once. The CDR3 is made up of 15 amino acids. V gave up 2 bases and J gave up 6 bases; unmatched junction bases: 8. CDR1 is SNHLY and CDR2 is FYNNEI in the germline V gene. The receptor's source is a man younger than 35 in good health and CMV-seronegative. The source material was PBMCs. V usage is TRBV2 and J usage is TRBJ2-5; 8 nucleotides agree with TRBD2. CDR3 residues: CASSERAGALKTQYF. CDR3 bases: TGTGCCAGCAGTGAAAGAGCGGGGGCCCTGAAGACCCAGTACTTC.